This TCR beta chain originates from a study of CD8 T cells in Susac syndrome. V was shortened by 0 bases and J by 0 bases, with 9 bases between the two germline ends. Germline V gene sequence: CDR1 SGHDT, CDR2 YYEEEE. This CDR3 region has 15 residues. TCR beta sequencing covered blood CD8+ and CD4+ T cells. The multiple sclerosis controls, all treatment-naive patients, had relapsing-remitting disease that was stable or active. Through negative isolation, CD4+ and CD8+ T cells were obtained, while TEMRA cells were enriched using FACS. RNA in amounts of roughly 0.5 to 1 ug was reverse transcribed with random hexamers. TCR beta CDR3 was amplified by immunoSEQ multiplex PCR. This amplification extended across 54 Vbeta and 13 Jbeta segments. TCRdb passed the immunoSEQ multiplex PCR reads through MiXCR, listing each CDR3 protein once. Of 50,000 or so distinct CDR3 sequences in the sample, roughly 93% were seen once.

Sequenced input: CD8+ T cells from PBMCs. This TCR was sampled from a human donor with multiple sclerosis. This chain uses TRBV5-6 with TRBJ1-2, with TRBD1 as a possible D gene (5 bases). In DNA form, the CDR3 reads TGTGCCAGCAGCTTGGATCCAGGGACTAACTATGGCTACACCTTC. It encodes CASSLDPGTNYGYTF.